This record covers a single T cell receptor beta chain. The source of the sample is a study of shared clonotypes between healthy human individuals. Germline V gene data show CDR1 as SGDLS and CDR2 as YYNGEE. The CDR3 consists of 15 residues. The J segment lost 6 bases and the V segment lost 3 bases, leaving 6 bases of the junction unmatched. The genomic DNA of each subset was split evenly across several immunoSEQ plates. This table comes from immunoSEQ multiplex PCR, and its TCRdb copy is limited to in-frame clones, with some not included. Here the sample spans 2.3 million or so clones, more than 85% being singletons.

Sequenced input: naive CD4+ T cells from PBMCs. Subset reported: CD45RA+ positively selected. This TCR came from a man between 18 and 29 years old in good health. Some clones in this sample may be carry-over from other donors' samples. The rearrangement joins TRBV9 to TRBJ2-2; TRBD2 agrees at 9 bases. CDR3 residues: CASSAAGGKAGELFF. CDR3 bases: TGTGCCAGCAGCGCGGCGGGAGGGAAGGCCGGGGAGCTGTTTTTT.